This T cell receptor beta chain appears in the sequencing data of a study of graft-versus-host responses after intestinal transplantation. About the study: Recipients obtained multivisceral, liver-intestinal, or isolated intestinal transplants. Among the recipients, all got anti-thymocyte globulin induction and then tacrolimus and steroids for around 3 years.

Clones were read by immunoSEQ multiplex PCR, and TCRdb kept only the in-frame ones, dropping some. This sample has about 110,000 clones, with about 87% found just once. Study conclusions and caveats: Where graft-donor T cell macrochimerism was present, patients had high graft-versus-host to host-versus-graft clonal ratios in allografts.

Regarding this clone: Its antigen is undetermined.

The CDR3 is made up of 14 amino acids. Germline V lookup: CDR1 MNHEY, CDR2 SVGAGI. The V end was cut by 4 bases, the J end by 1 base, with 11 bases between. This chain links TRBV6-5 with TRBJ2-7, with TRBD1 as a possible D gene (5 bases). The starting material was unstimulated CD4+ T cells sorted from spleen or lymph node cells, obtained before transplant. The source of this sequence is a human donor who was the organ donor for an intestinal transplant. In DNA, the CDR3 is TGTGCCAGCAGTTCACCAGGGTTTTCCTACGAGCAGTACTTC. This translates into CASSSPGFSYEQYF.